The 21 T cell receptor beta chains given below trace back to one sample, sequenced in a study of blood T cell repertoires in COVID-19. The repertoire was sequenced with immunoSEQ multiplex PCR; TCRdb's copy has only in-frame clones and lacks some. The sample contains 150,000 to 200,000 clones, approximately 83% of which appear only once. Sequenced sample: peripheral blood. All receptors come from a man aged 55 to 69 with acute or convalescent COVID-19.

V is TRBV5-1 and J is TRBJ1-4; no clear D. The germline V gene has CDR1 SGHRS and CDR2 YFSETQ. The V end was cut by 1 base, the J end by 3 bases, with 7 bases between. This CDR3 contains 14 residues. The CDR3 reads CASSLNAANEKLFF. CDR3 DNA sequence: TGCGCCAGCAGCTTGAATGCAGCTAATGAAAAACTGTTTTTT.

The V and J genes are TRBV6-5 and TRBJ1-4; 7 bases are a match to TRBD1. Per the germline V gene, CDR1 is MNHEY and CDR2 is SVGAGI. This CDR3 has 13 amino acids. After removal of 7 bases from V and 5 bases from J, the junction contained 4 bases not matched to a gene. CDR3 bases: TGTGCCAGCATGCGACAGGGAAATGAAAAACTGTTTTTT. It codes for CASMRQGNEKLFF.

There are a few counts of this clone. Written as DNA, the CDR3 is TGTGCCAGCAGCCAAGATGGGGGGGCCCAGCATTTT. Protein: CASSQDGGAQHF. The chain recombines TRBV4-2 with TRBJ1-5; D is perhaps TRBD1 (5 bases). V dropped 0 bases and J dropped 11 bases, with 8 bases sitting between them. The CDR3 is 12 amino acids. Germline lookup yields CDR1 LGHNA and CDR2 YNFKEQ.

V usage is TRBV9 and J usage is TRBJ2-2; 8 bases match TRBD2. The CDR3 runs to 14 residues. With V trimmed by 7 bases and J by 5 bases, 7 bases remained unmatched. Germline V gene data show CDR1 as SGDLS and CDR2 as YYNGEE. CDR3 loop: CASRTSSNTGELFF. DNA of the CDR3: TGTGCCAGCCGGACTAGCAGCAATACCGGGGAGCTGTTTTTT.

The V gene is TRBV20-1, the J gene TRBJ2-7; D gene ambiguous. Trimming shortened V by 3 bases and J by 9 bases, and 21 bases separated the two germline ends. This CDR3 region has 14 residues. Germline assignment: CDR1 DFQATT and CDR2 SNEGSKA (reference sequence). CDR3 region: CSASIGVRPTGQYF. Here the CDR3 DNA reads TGCAGTGCTAGTATCGGCGTTCGTCCTACGGGGCAGTACTTC.

The V call is TRBV24-1, the J call TRBJ2-1; no definite D call. Germline CDR1 and CDR2: KGHDR and SFDVKD. This CDR3 is 11 amino acids long. V was clipped by 3 bases and J by 6 bases, with 2 bases between them. This CDR3 reads CATSDLNEQFF. Here the CDR3 DNA reads TGTGCCACCAGTGATCTCAATGAGCAGTTCTTC.

V and J are TRBV4-2 and TRBJ2-1, with a possible D match to TRBD2 (7 bases). Germline loops: CDR1 LGHNA, CDR2 YNFKEQ. The germline V and J ends were trimmed by 3 bases and 2 bases, with 17 bases remaining between them. CDR3 length: 17 residues. CDR3: CASSHRGGEGPYNEQFF. CDR3 DNA sequence: TGTGCCAGCAGCCATAGGGGGGGGGAGGGCCCCTACAATGAGCAGTTCTTC.

The CDR3 DNA is TGTGCCAGCAGGAATCCCGGGACAGTGGCCGAGCAGTACTTC. Amino acids: CASRNPGTVAEQYF. The chain couples TRBV28 to TRBJ2-7; 7 positions match TRBD1. Germline V gene sequence: CDR1 MDHEN, CDR2 SYDVKM. Germline trimming cut 6 bases from V and 6 bases from J; bases unmatched to any gene: 11. There are 14 residues in the CDR3.

The chain is built from TRBV10-3 and TRBJ2-5, with 7 bases identical to TRBD2. Per the germline V gene, CDR1 is ENHRY and CDR2 is SYGVKD. The CDR3 length is 16 residues. J lost 3 bases, V lost 0 bases, and 7 bases had no gene match. As DNA, the CDR3 is TGTGCCATCAGTGAGTCCCGAGGGAGGGAAGAAGAGACCCAGTACTTC. This codes for CAISESRGREEETQYF.

DNA for the CDR3: TGCAGTGCTAGTAGCGGGCAAGAGACCCAGTACTTC. Protein sequence: CSASSGQETQYF. The chain links TRBV20-1 to TRBJ2-5; 7 bases align to TRBD2. CDR3 length equals 12 residues. Germline CDR1 is DFQATT and CDR2 is SNEGSKA (reference sequence). J was trimmed by 2 bases and V by 3 bases; bases with no gene match: 0.

CDR3 in amino acids: CASSQTLDRLDYGYTF. The DNA of the CDR3 is TGCGCCAGCAGCCAGACCCTGGACAGGTTAGACTATGGCTACACCTTC. V is TRBV4-1 and J is TRBJ1-2; the match to TRBD1 covers 7 bases. Trimming at V came to 3 bases and at J to 3 bases, leaving 10 bases not matched to a gene. From germline, CDR1 is MGHRA and CDR2 YSYEKL. The CDR3 loop spans 16 amino acids.

V is TRBV9 and J is TRBJ1-4; TRBD1 aligns across 7 bases. J gave up 5 bases and V 0 bases, and 7 bases lay outside the gene matches. The CDR3 spans 16 residues. Germline V CDR1 and CDR2: SGDLS, YYNGEE. This chain's CDR3 is CASSVEGTELNEKLFF. For the CDR3, the DNA is TGTGCCAGCAGCGTAGAGGGGACAGAACTCAATGAAAAACTGTTTTTT.

The chain is built from TRBV5-8 and TRBJ1-5; D unclear. Germline V gene data show CDR1 as SGHTS and CDR2 as YDEGEE. Trimming took off 1 base at V and 2 bases at J, with 13 bases between the two ends. This CDR3 comprises 16 residues. The CDR3 DNA is TGTGCCAGCAGCTTGTACCCGATCGGGGGCAATCAGCCCCAGCATTTT. Amino acids: CASSLYPIGGNQPQHF.

The rearrangement uses TRBV25-1 and TRBJ2-7, with TRBD1 as a possible D gene (6 bases). V was trimmed by 5 bases and J by 10 bases, leaving 18 bases between them. Germline values: CDR1 MGHDK, CDR2 SYGVNS. The CDR3 consists of 13 residues. CDR3 residues: CASSPDRSLRQYF. In DNA form, the CDR3 reads TGTGCCAGCAGTCCAGACAGGTCCTTGCGCCAGTACTTC.

As DNA, the CDR3 is TGTGCCAGCAGCTTCCACAGTAACACTGAAGCTTTCTTT. It encodes CASSFHSNTEAFF. The chain uses TRBV11-3 and TRBJ1-1; D remains ambiguous. The CDR3 has 13 residues. Trimming removed 3 bases at V and 2 bases at J, with 7 bases between. Germline CDR1 reads SGHNT; CDR2 reads YENEEA.

This clone occurred once. This chain joins TRBV9 and TRBJ2-7; D unresolved. This CDR3 is 13 amino acids long. V was trimmed by 0 bases and J by 2 bases, leaving 6 bases between them. CDR1 is SGDLS and CDR2 is YYNGEE in the germline V gene. The DNA for the CDR3 is TGTGCCAGCAGCGTAGGTCCTACCTACGAGCAGTACTTC. This translates into CASSVGPTYEQYF. Variable domain in full (rest from reference TRBV9 and TRBJ2-7): DSGVTQTPKHLITATGQRVTLRCSPRSGDLSVYWYQQSLDQGLQFLIQYYNGEERAKGNILERFSAQQFPDLHSELNLSSLELGDSALYFCASSVGPTYEQYFGPGTRLTVT.

This sequence joins TRBV7-2 and TRBJ2-1, with a possible D match to TRBD1 (5 bases). CDR3 length: 15 amino acids. Trimming took 5 bases from V and 0 from J, leaving 11 bases between them. Germline V gene data show CDR1 as SGHTA and CDR2 as FQGNSA. This CDR3 is CASSQGTASYNEQFF. The CDR3 region has the DNA TGTGCCAGCAGCCAGGGAACAGCCTCCTACAATGAGCAGTTCTTC.

This clone was recorded a few times. The chain uses TRBV5-1 and TRBJ2-2; D might be TRBD1 (5 bases). V was trimmed by 4 bases and J by 3 bases, leaving 13 bases between them. From germline, CDR1 is SGHRS and CDR2 YFSETQ. This CDR3 region has 15 residues. CDR3 bases: TGCGCCAGCAGCCCGGCGGAAGGGGACACCGGGGAGCTGTTTTTT. Translating it yields CASSPAEGDTGELFF. The full variable domain, rest sourced from reference TRBV5-1 and TRBJ2-2, is KAGVTQTPRYLIKTRGQQVTLSCSPISGHRSVSWYQQTPGQGLQFLFEYFSETQRNKGNFPGRFSGRQFSNSRSEMNVSTLELGDSALYLCASSPAEGDTGELFFGEGSRLTVL.

The chain has TRBV18 and TRBJ1-2; 7 bases map to TRBD1. CDR1 and CDR2 (germline): KGHSH, LQKENI. V lost 2 bases and J lost 4; bases outside the gene matches: 7. The CDR3 spans 15 residues. CDR3 coding DNA: TGTGCCAGCTCACCAAGTACAGGGGAGAGCTATGGCTACACCTTC. Translated: CASSPSTGESYGYTF.

This sequence joins TRBV28 and TRBJ1-2; a weak D match, TRBD1 (6 bases). The CDR3 is made up of 15 amino acids. Trimming removed 5 bases from V and 0 bases from J, with 13 bases in between. Germline lookup yields CDR1 MDHEN and CDR2 SYDVKM. The CDR3 region is CASSRPGQTNYGYTF. The DNA of the CDR3 is TGTGCCAGCAGTCGTCCGGGACAAACTAACTATGGCTACACCTTC.

V gene TRBV12-1 combines with J gene TRBJ2-7; the DNA was not compared with TRBD2, the D call given in the table. TRBV12-1 is annotated as a pseudogene. The CDR3 runs 13 residues. The CDR3 here is CASPSREVDEQYF. DNA of the CDR3: TGTGCCAGCCCCTCCCGGGAGGTGGACGAGCAGTACTTC.